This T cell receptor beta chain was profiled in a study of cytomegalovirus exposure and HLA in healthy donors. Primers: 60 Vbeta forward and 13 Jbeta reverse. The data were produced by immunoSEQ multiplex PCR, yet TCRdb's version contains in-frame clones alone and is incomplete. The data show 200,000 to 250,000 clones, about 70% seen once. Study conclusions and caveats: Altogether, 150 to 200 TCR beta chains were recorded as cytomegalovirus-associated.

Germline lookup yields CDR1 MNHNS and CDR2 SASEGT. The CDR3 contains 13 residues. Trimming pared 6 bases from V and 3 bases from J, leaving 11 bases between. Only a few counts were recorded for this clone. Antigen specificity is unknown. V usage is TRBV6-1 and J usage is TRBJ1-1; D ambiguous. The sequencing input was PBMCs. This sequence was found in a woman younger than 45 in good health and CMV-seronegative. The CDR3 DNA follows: TGTGCCAGCAGGCCCTGGAGCGACACTGAAGCTTTCTTT. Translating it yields CASRPWSDTEAFF.